One and the same sample provided the 18 T cell receptor beta chains below, sequenced in a study of CD8+ T cells in alopecia areata. Sequencing templates came from extracted RNA that was reverse transcribed into cDNA. Assay: immunoSEQ multiplex PCR; the TCRdb copy retains only in-frame clones and omits some. The sample lists 90,000 to 100,000 clones, 35% to 45% occurring once. Sequences were obtained from CD4+ T cells sorted from blood. These receptors originate from a human donor with alopecia areata.

This clone has only a few counts. V is TRBV19 and J is TRBJ2-2, with 10 bases aligning to TRBD2. Trimming removed 6 bases from V and 1 base from J; junction bases left unmatched: 5. Germline assignment: CDR1 LNHDA and CDR2 SQIVND (reference sequence). This CDR3 spans 16 amino acids. The CDR3 loop is CASSDWTSGNTGELFF. CDR3 nucleotides: TGTGCCAGTAGCGACTGGACTAGCGGGAACACCGGGGAGCTGTTTTTT.

J is TRBJ1-2 and V is TRBV29-1; weak D call: TRBD1 (6 bases). In germline, CDR1 is SQVTM, CDR2 ANQGSEA. Trimming removed 0 bases at V and 4 bases at J, with 12 bases between. The CDR3 covers 14 residues. The CDR3 DNA reads as TGCAGCGTTGAAGATAGGGGGGTCGGCTATGGCTACACCTTC. This sequence encodes CSVEDRGVGYGYTF.

The chain uses TRBV4-2 and TRBJ2-2; D call uncertain. Per germline, CDR1 LGHNA and CDR2 YNFKEQ. The germline V and J ends were trimmed by 0 bases and 3 bases, with 17 bases remaining between them. The CDR3 covers 18 residues. The CDR3 DNA reads as TGTGCCAGCAGCCAAGAGATGTTGTCTCGCAGAGACACCGGGGAGCTGTTTTTT. Translated: CASSQEMLSRRDTGELFF.

This clone qualifies as medium-sized (0.01 to 0.1%). The chain recombines TRBV7-9 with TRBJ2-1; D is possibly TRBD1 or TRBD2 (5 bases each). Trimming removed 3 bases from V and 9 bases from J, with 18 bases in between. The CDR3 runs 15 residues. CDR1 is SEHNR, CDR2 FQNEAQ, per germline (reference sequence). The CDR3: CASSFGALVSTEQFF. The CDR3 nucleotides are TGTGCCAGCAGCTTCGGGGCGCTGGTTTCCACTGAGCAGTTCTTC.

This clone has only one observation. The gene calls are TRBV5-6 and TRBJ2-1; no reliable D call. CDR1 and CDR2 (germline): SGHDT, YYEEEE. CDR3 size: 14 residues. V was cut by 1 base and J by 9 bases, with 14 bases left in between. The CDR3 loop reads CASSLFQQAGEQFF. CDR3 DNA: TGTGCCAGCAGCTTGTTCCAACAAGCAGGTGAGCAGTTCTTC. The full variable domain, rest sourced from reference TRBV5-6 and TRBJ2-1, is DAGVTQSPTHLIKTRGQQVTLRCSPKSGHDTVSWYQQALGQGPQFIFQYYEEEERQRGNFPDRFSGHQFPNYSSELNVNALLLGDSALYLCASSLFQQAGEQFFGPGTRLTVL.

This chain connects TRBV18 to TRBJ2-1; 9 bases fit TRBD1. J was trimmed by 6 bases and V by 3 bases; bases with no gene match: 6. The V gene's germline CDR1 is KGHSH and CDR2 LQKENI. This CDR3 contains 15 residues. CDR3: CASSPWTGEGNEQFF. In DNA, the CDR3 is TGTGCCAGCTCACCTTGGACAGGGGAAGGCAATGAGCAGTTCTTC.

V gene TRBV23-1 combines with J gene TRBJ2-1, with D uncertain. TRBV23-1 is flagged as an ORF with uncertain function. V was shortened by 5 bases and J by 8 bases, with 13 bases between the two germline ends. There are 13 residues in the CDR3. CDR3 bases: TGCGCCAGCAGTAACCCGGGTGTCGATGAGCAGTTCTTC. Its translation is CASSNPGVDEQFF.

This clone was seen a few times. The chain links TRBV5-1 to TRBJ2-7; the match to TRBD2 covers 8 bases. V shed 4 bases, J shed 4 bases, and the junction held 16 bases outside the gene matches. The CDR3 totals 17 residues. CDR1 and CDR2 (germline): SGHRS, YFSETQ. The chain's CDR3 is CASSAGILSGSHYEQYF. CDR3 in DNA: TGCGCCAGCAGCGCGGGCATCCTAAGCGGGAGTCATTACGAGCAGTACTTC.

This clone turned up a few times. This chain links TRBV9 with TRBJ2-3; D not certain. The CDR3 spans 11 residues. Germline loops: CDR1 SGDLS, CDR2 YYNGEE. The germline V and J ends were trimmed by 3 bases and 2 bases, with 1 base remaining between them. CDR3 region: CASSATDTQYF. As DNA, the CDR3 is TGTGCCAGCAGCGCCACAGATACGCAGTATTTT. The full variable domain, with the rest looked up from reference TRBV9 and TRBJ2-3, is DSGVTQTPKHLITATGQRVTLRCSPRSGDLSVYWYQQSLDQGLQFLIQYYNGEERAKGNILERFSAQQFPDLHSELNLSSLELGDSALYFCASSATDTQYFGPGTRLTVL.

The gene calls are TRBV29-1 and TRBJ2-7; 9 bases align to TRBD1. The CDR3 is 14 residues long. CDR1 is SQVTM and CDR2 is ANQGSEA in the germline V gene. Germline trimming cut 4 bases from V and 3 bases from J; bases unmatched to any gene: 7. CDR3 residues: CSVAGQGRLYEQYF. The CDR3 DNA reads TGCAGCGTTGCCGGACAGGGGCGACTCTACGAGCAGTACTTC.

A few counts support this clone. The rearrangement joins TRBV4-3 to TRBJ2-5; TRBD2 agrees at 7 bases. CDR1 and CDR2 (germline): LGHNA, YSLEER. Trimming cost V 0 bases and J 4 bases; bases outside gene matches: 11. The CDR3 is 17 amino acids. The CDR3: CASSQEGWGGGRETQYF. The CDR3 bases are TGCGCCAGCAGCCAAGAGGGTTGGGGGGGAGGCCGAGAGACCCAGTACTTC.

V usage is TRBV4-1 and J usage is TRBJ2-7; D gene ambiguous. The V gene lost 1 base and the J gene lost 2 bases, with 6 bases spanning the gap. CDR1 is MGHRA, CDR2 YSYEKL, per germline. CDR3 length: 13 residues. In DNA form, the CDR3 reads TGCGCCAGCAGCCAAGCGGAGACCTACGAGCAGTACTTC. Residues: CASSQAETYEQYF.

The V call is TRBV5-1, the J call TRBJ1-1; 11 bases are shared with TRBD1. With 4 bases clipped from V and 8 bases from J, the junction kept 4 bases outside the gene matches. Germline CDR1 is SGHRS and CDR2 is YFSETQ. The CDR3 sequence is 13 residues long. The DNA for the CDR3 is TGCGCCAGCAGCCGGGACAGGGGGTTAGAAGCTTTCTTT. Protein: CASSRDRGLEAFF. The full variable domain, rest sourced from reference TRBV5-1 and TRBJ1-1, is KAGVTQTPRYLIKTRGQQVTLSCSPISGHRSVSWYQQTPGQGLQFLFEYFSETQRNKGNFPGRFSGRQFSNSRSEMNVSTLELGDSALYLCASSRDRGLEAFFGQGTRLTVV.

The rearrangement uses TRBV7-9 and TRBJ2-5; D not certain. V lost 7 bases and J 5 bases, leaving 14 bases between the germline ends. Germline V gives CDR1 SEHNR, CDR2 FQNEAQ (reference sequence). The CDR3 is 13 amino acids. CDR3 residues: CASNPSHWETQYF. In DNA form, the CDR3 reads TGTGCCAGCAACCCAAGCCACTGGGAGACCCAGTACTTC.

In this sample, this clone turned up a few times. This chain uses TRBV2 with TRBJ2-5; TRBD2 matches 11 bases. After removal of 8 bases from V and 4 bases from J, the junction contained 9 bases not matched to a gene. CDR1 SNHLY and CDR2 FYNNEI come from the germline V gene. This CDR3 region has 15 residues. The chain's CDR3 is CASALAGARGETQYF. CDR3 nucleotides: TGTGCCAGCGCACTAGCGGGGGCCAGGGGAGAGACCCAGTACTTC. Full variable domain (rest looked up from reference TRBV2 and TRBJ2-5): EPEVTQTPSHQVTQMGQEVILRCVPISNHLYFYWYRQILGQKVEFLVSFYNNEISEKSEIFDDQFSVERPDGSNFTLKIRSTKLEDSAMYFCASALAGARGETQYFGPGTRLLVL.

Note on this clone: Additional DNA sequences in this sample encode the identical CDR3. The genes are TRBV7-2 and TRBJ2-1; no clear D. Germline CDR1 reads SGHTA; CDR2 reads FQGNSA. The CDR3 is 13 amino acids. Trimming removed 1 base at V and 4 bases at J, with 5 bases between. CDR3 in amino acids: CASSLDRYNEQFF. The CDR3 DNA sequence: TGTGCCAGCAGCTTAGACAGATACAATGAGCAGTTCTTC. The whole variable domain, filled in from reference TRBV7-2 and TRBJ2-1, reads GAGVSQSPSNKVTEKGKDVELRCDPISGHTALYWYRQSLGQGLEFLIYFQGNSAPDKSGLPSDRFSAERTGGSVSTLTIQRTQQEDSAVYLCASSLDRYNEQFFGPGTRLTVL.

This clone showed up just a few times. The chain is built from TRBV7-9 and TRBJ1-1; D unresolved. V was trimmed by 1 base and J by 1 base, leaving 7 bases between them. This CDR3 has 14 amino acids. CDR1 is SEHNR, CDR2 FQNEAQ, per germline (reference sequence). In nucleotides, the CDR3 is TGTGCCAGCAGCTTAGAGGGCAGGAACACTGAAGCTTTCTTT. It specifies CASSLEGRNTEAFF.

This chain joins TRBV25-1 and TRBJ2-2, with TRBD2 matching over 10 bases. CDR1 and CDR2 from the germline V gene are MGHDK and SYGVNS. This CDR3 region has 17 residues. The trim removed 5 bases at V and 6 bases at J, leaving 12 bases unmatched. DNA for the CDR3: TGTGCCAGCAGTTTGGGGACCAGCGGGAGGGCCGCCGGGGAGCTGTTTTTT. Encoded protein: CASSLGTSGRAAGELFF. The whole variable domain, remainder taken from reference TRBV25-1 and TRBJ2-2, is EADIYQTPRYLVIGTGKKITLECSQTMGHDKMYWYQQDPGMELHLIHYSYGVNSTEKGDLSSESTVSRIRTEHFPLTLESARPSHTSQYLCASSLGTSGRAAGELFFGEGSRLTVL.